A single T cell receptor (beta chain) is shown here with its context. Antigen: not known. The data are from a study of cytomegalovirus exposure and HLA in healthy donors. Study observations and caveats: In most subjects, TCR beta sequences reportedly gave accurate predictions of HLA-A and HLA-B alleles.

Donors in the study were healthy people who gave bone marrow. The CDR3 has 14 amino acids. CDR1 is MNHNS, CDR2 SASEGT, per germline. Trimming cost V 7 bases and J 3 bases; bases outside gene matches: 3. Amplification used 60 Vbeta primers and 13 Jbeta primers. Measured with immunoSEQ multiplex PCR; TCRdb has only the in-frame clones, and not every one. The table counts 45,000 to 70,000 clones; about 12% lies in the top ten. Sequencing was performed on PBMCs. The receptor's source is a woman aged 30 to 39 in good health and CMV-seropositive. The chain carries TRBV6-1 and TRBJ2-3; 11 bases map to TRBD2. The CDR3 nucleotides read TGTGCCAGCACTAGCGGGAGGTTTACAGATACGCAGTATTTT. This translates into CASTSGRFTDTQYF.